This TCR beta chain was recorded in a study of blood T cell repertoires in COVID-19. Sequencing was performed with immunoSEQ multiplex PCR; in TCRdb, only in-frame clones are kept and a portion is missing. The sample lists about 440,000 clones, about 85% seen once, with approximately 2% in the top ten. CDR3 size: 16 residues. Germline-derived CDR1 and CDR2 are SGHRS and YFSETQ. Trimming took off 2 bases at V and 1 base at J, with 15 bases between the two ends. In assigning cohorts, the study relied on participant-reported clinical history. Sequencing used PBMCs or T cells enriched from blood (not recorded which). The sequence was obtained from a woman between 18 and 29 years old with acute COVID-19. The chain couples TRBV5-1 to TRBJ1-1; perhaps TRBD1 as D (6 bases). CDR3 sequence: CASSFWKDSPNTEAFF. In DNA form, the CDR3 reads TGCGCCAGCAGCTTTTGGAAGGACAGCCCGAACACTGAAGCTTTCTTT.